Listed below are T cell receptor beta chains from one sample, sequenced in a study of CD8 T cells in Susac syndrome. TCRdb recomputed calls from the immunoSEQ multiplex PCR reads with MiXCR, one row per CDR3 protein. Of about 110,000 distinct CDR3 sequences listed, approximately 95% were seen once; the top ten hold 0.4% to 0.5%. The sample was CD8+ T cells from PBMCs. These receptors originate from a human donor with Susac syndrome. Each CDR3 is given with its conserved first and last residue. The order of the fields is D gene, V gene, J gene, CDR3 protein. A D gene is named only where the DNA matches it firmly.

>TRBD1|TRBV14|TRBJ2-7
CASSHDWTGALGEQYF
>TRBD2|TRBV6-5|TRBJ2-5
CASSYSTSPQETQYF
>-|TRBV24-1|TRBJ1-1
CATSDLVGWLFF
>TRBD2|TRBV6-6|TRBJ2-5
CASSPGVAGAGLTQYF
>-|TRBV7-6|TRBJ2-6
CASSPGAGSSGANVLTF
>TRBD2|TRBV6-5|TRBJ2-3
CASSYPWAGRGTDTQYF
>TRBD2|TRBV9|TRBJ2-3
CASSVDPGSGGAADTQYF
>-|TRBV5-4|TRBJ2-7
CASSFGAMGYEQYF
>-|TRBV13|TRBJ2-1
CASSQGRDWGEQFF
>-|TRBV7-8|TRBJ2-7
CASSLRPSSYEQYF
>-|TRBV29-1|TRBJ2-6
CSVEGDSGANVLTF
>-|TRBV15|TRBJ2-2
CATLGVGSNTGELFF
>-|TRBV7-9|TRBJ2-3
CASSPLRADTQYF
>-|TRBV2|TRBJ2-7
CASRVTVYEQYF
>-|TRBV12-3/TRBV12-4|TRBJ2-3
CASSLTTPGSTDTQYF
>TRBD1|TRBV7-6|TRBJ2-1
CASSGGVGTGGSRSYNEQFF
>-|TRBV15|TRBJ1-2
CATSRDREGGYTF
>-|TRBV19|TRBJ2-5
CASSTYTGETQYF
>-|TRBV20-1|TRBJ1-1
CSALPRNPAEAFF
>-|TRBV14|TRBJ2-5
CASSQLHTSQETQYF
>-|TRBV2|TRBJ1-1
CASSEGVMNTEAFF
>-|TRBV5-4|TRBJ1-2
CASSATRGQAHGYTF
>TRBD2|TRBV12-3/TRBV12-4|TRBJ2-5
CASSPQERGYQETQYF
>-|TRBV13|TRBJ2-3
CASSPARGGAVPSTDTQYF
>TRBD1|TRBV20-1|TRBJ2-5
CSARPGTGTQETQYF
>TRBD2|TRBV19|TRBJ2-1
CASSVGLAVINEQFF
>TRBD1|TRBV5-1|TRBJ2-7
CASSSLQGQGGVYEQYF
>TRBD1|TRBV20-1|TRBJ1-1
CSARNRGRQSNTEAFF
>-|TRBV21-1|TRBJ2-1
CASKLMAGGKNEQFF
>-|TRBV24-1|TRBJ2-1
CATSVGGFDEQFF
>TRBD1|TRBV3-1|TRBJ1-1
CASSPSPGQGNGDTEAFF
>-|TRBV6-5|TRBJ2-1
CASSYRGDGGAEQFF
>-|TRBV7-2|TRBJ2-7
CASSGDGPYEQYF
>TRBD1|TRBV7-9|TRBJ1-6
CASSSLPGQGDSPLHF
>-|TRBV29-1|TRBJ1-2
CSVEGGVNSNYGYTF
>-|TRBV27|TRBJ2-7
CASSFFAGNYEQYF
>-|TRBV5-4|TRBJ2-1
CASSSLAHEQFF
>-|TRBV11-1|TRBJ2-5
CASSSRLLQETQYF
>-|TRBV4-3|TRBJ2-5
CASSQDPVKGGETQYF
>-|TRBV6-1|TRBJ2-1
CASYDRYNEQFF
>TRBD1|TRBV3-1|TRBJ2-7
CASSQVDRGPYEQYF
>-|TRBV4-1|TRBJ1-2
CASSQVLQGYTF
>TRBD1|TRBV23-1|TRBJ1-1
CASSRDRGSTEAFF
>-|TRBV12-3/TRBV12-4|TRBJ2-3
CASSEGADTQYF
>-|TRBV27|TRBJ2-7
CASTGGGHGEQYF